One sample yielded the 25 T cell receptor beta chains listed below, sequenced in a study of siplizumab effects on memory and regulatory T cells. Sequencing used immunoSEQ multiplex PCR; TCRdb keeps in-frame clones, though not all of them. In the table there are over 100,000 clones, more than 85% of which are singletons. Sequencing was done on a sample of Tregs sorted from blood. These receptors were obtained from a human donor in good health.

V is TRBV5-6 and J is TRBJ1-3; D gene uncertain. This CDR3 spans 16 amino acids. CDR1 is SGHDT and CDR2 is YYEEEE in the germline V gene. V was clipped by 0 bases and J by 0 bases, with 10 bases between them. In DNA form, the CDR3 reads TGTGCCAGCAGCTTGGGTCGCAGGAGCTCTGGAAACACCATATATTTT. Protein: CASSLGRRSSGNTIYF. The entire variable domain, with the rest obtained from reference TRBV5-6 and TRBJ1-3, is as follows: DAGVTQSPTHLIKTRGQQVTLRCSPKSGHDTVSWYQQALGQGPQFIFQYYEEEERQRGNFPDRFSGHQFPNYSSELNVNALLLGDSALYLCASSLGRRSSGNTIYFGEGSWLTVV.

The chain carries TRBV6-1 and TRBJ2-1; D gene ambiguous. The CDR3 is made up of 15 amino acids. Germline CDR1 MNHNS, CDR2 SASEGT. V was trimmed by 7 bases and J by 0 bases, leaving 13 bases between them. The CDR3 protein is CASIFGFSSYNEQFF. In nucleotides, the CDR3 is TGTGCCAGCATTTTTGGTTTTAGCTCCTACAATGAGCAGTTCTTC.

The chain links TRBV5-5 to TRBJ1-1, with D unclear. Trimming shortened V by 0 bases and J by 6 bases, and 9 bases separated the two germline ends. The CDR3 sequence is 13 residues long. The germline gives CDR1 SGHKS, CDR2 YYEKEE (reference sequence). The CDR3 DNA sequence: TGTGCCAGCAGCTTGGAGATAAAGCCTGAAGCTTTCTTT. It encodes CASSLEIKPEAFF.

V usage is TRBV9 and J usage is TRBJ2-1; 8 positions match TRBD1. This CDR3 contains 16 residues. V lost 3 bases and J lost 3; bases outside the gene matches: 8. Germline V gene lookup returns CDR1 SGDLS and CDR2 YYNGEE. CDR3 nucleotide sequence: TGTGCCAGCAGCGGATCCGGGACAGGTAGCTACAATGAGCAGTTCTTC. Translation: CASSGSGTGSYNEQFF.

The CDR3 sequence is CASSPMGGNQPQHF. In DNA form, the CDR3 reads TGTGCCAGCAGCCCTATGGGGGGAAATCAGCCCCAGCATTTT. V usage is TRBV5-6 and J usage is TRBJ1-5; maybe TRBD1 (5 bases). In germline, CDR1 is SGHDT, CDR2 YYEEEE. Deletions cut 4 bases from V and 4 bases from J, with 12 bases between. This CDR3 region has 14 residues.

The chain combines TRBV5-1 with TRBJ1-1; 9 bases are a match to TRBD1. V was pared by 5 bases and J by 1 base, with 12 bases of the junction left unmatched. CDR3 length equals 17 residues. Germline V gene lookup returns CDR1 SGHRS and CDR2 YFSETQ. CDR3 nucleotides: TGCGCCAGCAGACGACAAACCGGGACAGGGACGAACACTGAAGCTTTCTTT. The encoded protein is CASRRQTGTGTNTEAFF.

This chain uses TRBV7-9 with TRBJ2-5; maybe TRBD2 (6 bases). The CDR3 covers 14 residues. V lost 5 bases and J lost 2, with 12 bases in between. The germline CDR1 and CDR2 sequences are SEHNR and FQNEAQ (reference sequence). CDR3 loop: CASSKGGGQETQYF. As DNA, the CDR3 is TGTGCCAGCAGCAAAGGAGGAGGGCAAGAGACCCAGTACTTC.

The CDR3, as DNA: TGTGCCAGCAGAGGCAGGAGGTCGGTAGGGGCCAAAAACATTCAGTACTTC. Protein product: CASRGRRSVGAKNIQYF. This chain links TRBV2 with TRBJ2-4, with a tentative D call TRBD2 (5 bases). Trimming removed 6 bases from V and 1 base from J, with 19 bases in between. CDR1 and CDR2 (germline): SNHLY, FYNNEI. The CDR3 is 17 residues long. The complete variable domain, with remaining parts taken from reference TRBV2 and TRBJ2-4, reads EPEVTQTPSHQVTQMGQEVILRCVPISNHLYFYWYRQILGQKVEFLVSFYNNEISEKSEIFDDQFSVERPDGSNFTLKIRSTKLEDSAMYFCASRGRRSVGAKNIQYFGAGTRLSVL.

The chain is built from TRBV7-2 and TRBJ2-7, with D uncertain. CDR1 SGHTA and CDR2 FQGNSA come from the germline V gene. Trimming left V 5 bases short and J 1 base short, with 9 bases between. The CDR3 sequence is 13 residues long. The CDR3 reads CASSATNSYEQYF. CDR3 DNA: TGTGCCAGCAGCGCTACCAATTCCTACGAGCAGTACTTC. The entire variable domain, with the rest obtained from reference TRBV7-2 and TRBJ2-7, is as follows: GAGVSQSPSNKVTEKGKDVELRCDPISGHTALYWYRQSLGQGLEFLIYFQGNSAPDKSGLPSDRFSAERTGGSVSTLTIQRTQQEDSAVYLCASSATNSYEQYFGPGTRLTVT.

This chain uses TRBV5-1 with TRBJ2-2; D is uncertain. Trimming removed 4 bases at V and 7 bases at J, with 11 bases between. Germline loops: CDR1 SGHRS, CDR2 YFSETQ. This CDR3 comprises 13 residues. CDR3 region: CASSGLGHGELFF. For the CDR3, the DNA is TGCGCCAGCAGCGGCCTAGGCCACGGGGAGCTGTTTTTT.

The gene calls are TRBV10-1 and TRBJ2-1; 9 bases match TRBD1. V lost 3 bases to trimming and J lost 3 bases; unmatched junction nucleotides: 3. Germline lookup yields CDR1 WNHNN and CDR2 SYGVQD (reference sequence). There are 15 residues in the CDR3. CDR3 in amino acids: CASSEGTGFYNEQFF. As DNA, the CDR3 is TGCGCCAGCAGTGAAGGGACAGGGTTCTACAATGAGCAGTTCTTC.

The chain links TRBV27 to TRBJ2-3; no definite D call. This CDR3 comprises 11 residues. CDR1 is MNHEY and CDR2 is SMNVEV in the germline V gene (reference sequence). V was cut by 6 bases and J by 0 bases, with 1 base left in between. As DNA, the CDR3 is TGTGCCAGCAGGAGCACAGATACGCAGTATTTT. This codes for CASRSTDTQYF.

The V gene is TRBV5-4, the J gene TRBJ2-1; the D is unclear. This CDR3 is built from 16 residues. CDR1 and CDR2 from the germline V gene are SGHNT and YYREEE (reference sequence). Trimming stripped 4 bases from V and 4 bases from J, with 18 bases between. The CDR3 DNA follows: TGTGCCAGCAGCGCCTCCGGCCCCTATGCTTACAATGAGCAGTTCTTC. Translated: CASSASGPYAYNEQFF.

The chain uses TRBV6-5 and TRBJ1-1; D call uncertain. The CDR3 is made up of 16 amino acids. CDR1 and CDR2 from the germline V gene are MNHEY and SVGAGI. Trimming removed 2 bases at V and 4 bases at J, with 17 bases between. Written as DNA, the CDR3 is TGTGCCAGCAGTTACGCACCCCGACCTATCGGCACTGAAGCTTTCTTT. It translates to CASSYAPRPIGTEAFF.

The CDR3, as DNA: TGCGCCAGCAGGCTACAGGGAAATAGCAATCAGCCCCAGCATTTT. As protein: CASRLQGNSNQPQHF. The V and J genes are TRBV4-1 and TRBJ1-5; the D gene is possibly TRBD1 (6 bases). V shed 6 bases and J shed 0 bases, with 12 bases lying between them. There are 15 residues in the CDR3. From germline, CDR1 is MGHRA and CDR2 YSYEKL.

CDR3 residues: CASSQRGYNEQFF. The DNA of the CDR3 is TGTGCCAGCAGCCAGAGGGGGTACAATGAGCAGTTCTTC. J is TRBJ2-1 and V is TRBV14, with D perhaps matching TRBD1 (6 bases). Germline V CDR1 and CDR2: SGHDN, FVKESK. CDR3 size: 13 residues. Trimming removed 3 bases from V and 4 bases from J, with 7 bases in between.

The rearrangement joins TRBV14 to TRBJ2-5; 7 nucleotides line up with TRBD2. Germline V gene lookup returns CDR1 SGHDN and CDR2 FVKESK. Germline trimming cut 3 bases from V and 1 base from J; bases unmatched to any gene: 2. The CDR3 has 14 residues. In nucleotides, the CDR3 is TGTGCCAGCAGCCATTGGGAGGGCCAAGAGACCCAGTACTTC. This gives the protein CASSHWEGQETQYF.

This clone was recorded a few times. V is TRBV2 and J is TRBJ2-1; TRBD2 matches 7 bases. This CDR3 contains 14 residues. Germline trimming cut 4 bases from V and 4 bases from J; bases unmatched to any gene: 4. Germline CDR1 reads SNHLY; CDR2 reads FYNNEI. CDR3 amino acids: CASSVGGIYNEQFF. The CDR3 DNA is TGTGCCAGCAGTGTGGGAGGGATATACAATGAGCAGTTCTTC.

The CDR3: CASSVWLYGYTF. The CDR3 DNA reads as TGTGCCAGCAGCGTTTGGCTCTATGGCTACACCTTC. This chain links TRBV5-6 with TRBJ1-2, with D unresolved. V was clipped by 4 bases and J by 4 bases, with 8 bases between them. CDR1 and CDR2 from the germline V gene are SGHDT and YYEEEE. This CDR3 is 12 amino acids long.

This clone was seen a few times. The genes are TRBV7-2 and TRBJ2-7, with D possibly being TRBD2 (6 bases). Per the germline V gene, CDR1 is SGHTA and CDR2 is FQGNSA. The CDR3 is 16 residues long. V was pared by 5 bases and J by 4 bases, with 21 bases between. DNA for the CDR3: TGTGCCAGCAGCCAGATCGGGGGACGCGACTTGTACGAGCAGTACTTC. Amino acid sequence: CASSQIGGRDLYEQYF.

This clone has a single count. The V gene is TRBV5-1, the J gene TRBJ2-2; 7 bases are a match to TRBD2. The CDR3 is made up of 16 amino acids. The V gene end was trimmed by 0 bases and the J gene end by 5 bases; junction bases not matched to a gene: 7. Germline V lookup: CDR1 SGHRS, CDR2 YFSETQ. The CDR3 here is CASSLGAGRRTGELFF. CDR3 sequence (DNA): TGCGCCAGCAGCTTGGGAGCGGGGCGCCGAACCGGGGAGCTGTTTTTT.

The rearrangement links TRBV6-6 to TRBJ1-5; 8 nucleotides match TRBD1. The CDR3 runs to 15 residues. Looked up from germline, CDR1 is MNHNY and CDR2 is SVGAGI (reference sequence). V was clipped by 6 bases and J by 5 bases; unmatched bases: 9. For the CDR3, the DNA is TGTGCCAGCAGAAAAGACAGGGGCATAGATCAGCCCCAGCATTTT. It translates to CASRKDRGIDQPQHF.

The V call is TRBV20-1, the J call TRBJ2-3, with no clear D. Deletions cut 6 bases from V and 6 bases from J, with 10 bases between. Per the germline V gene, CDR1 is DFQATT and CDR2 is SNEGSKA (reference sequence). This CDR3 spans 11 amino acids. Written as DNA, the CDR3 is TGCAGTGCCAAATGGAGTGATACGCAGTATTTT. It codes for CSAKWSDTQYF.

This chain connects TRBV14 to TRBJ2-5; D remains unclear. CDR3 size: 15 residues. Trimming left V 0 bases short and J 4 bases short, with 12 bases between. Germline loops: CDR1 SGHDN, CDR2 FVKESK. The CDR3 loop is CASSQERMFLETQYF. The CDR3 DNA reads as TGTGCCAGCAGCCAAGAGAGGATGTTCTTAGAGACCCAGTACTTC.

This chain connects TRBV9 to TRBJ2-1; D remains ambiguous. This CDR3 has 15 residues. Germline lookup yields CDR1 SGDLS and CDR2 YYNGEE. Trimming stripped 0 bases from V and 6 bases from J, with 13 bases between. For the CDR3, the DNA is TGTGCCAGCAGCGTAGAAATAAGGCACCTCAATGAGCAGTTCTTC. It is translated as CASSVEIRHLNEQFF.